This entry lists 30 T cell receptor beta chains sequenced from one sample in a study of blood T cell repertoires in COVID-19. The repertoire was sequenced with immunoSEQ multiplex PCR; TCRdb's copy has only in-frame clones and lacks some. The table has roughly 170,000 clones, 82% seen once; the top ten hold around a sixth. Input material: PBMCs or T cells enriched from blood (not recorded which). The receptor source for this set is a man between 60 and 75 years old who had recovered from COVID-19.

CDR3 in DNA: TGTGCCAGCAGCCAAGATTCTAATAGCAATCAGCCCCAGCATTTT. It specifies CASSQDSNSNQPQHF. The chain uses TRBV4-2 and TRBJ1-5; D gene uncertain. Germline loops: CDR1 LGHNA, CDR2 YNFKEQ. CDR3 length: 15 amino acids. Trimming removed 0 bases from V and 0 bases from J, with 6 bases in between.

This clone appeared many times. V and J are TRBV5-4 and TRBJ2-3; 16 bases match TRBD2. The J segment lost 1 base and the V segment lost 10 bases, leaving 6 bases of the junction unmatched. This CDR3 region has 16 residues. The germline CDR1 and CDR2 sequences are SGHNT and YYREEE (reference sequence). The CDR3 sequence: CAGGLAGGPGTDTQYF. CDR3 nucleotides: TGTGCCGGGGGACTAGCGGGGGGGCCGGGCACAGATACGCAGTATTTT.

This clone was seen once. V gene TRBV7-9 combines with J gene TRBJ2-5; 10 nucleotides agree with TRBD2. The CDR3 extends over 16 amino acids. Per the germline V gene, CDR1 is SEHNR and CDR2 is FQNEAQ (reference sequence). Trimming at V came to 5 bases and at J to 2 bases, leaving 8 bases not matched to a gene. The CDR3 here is CASSLRLAGVQETQYF. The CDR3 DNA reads TGTGCCAGCAGCCTTCGACTAGCGGGCGTTCAAGAGACCCAGTACTTC.

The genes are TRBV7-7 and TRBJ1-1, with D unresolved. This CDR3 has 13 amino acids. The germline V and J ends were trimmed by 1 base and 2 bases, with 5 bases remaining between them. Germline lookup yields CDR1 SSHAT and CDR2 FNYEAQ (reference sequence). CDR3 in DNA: TGTGCCAGCAGCTTAGGTATAAACACTGAAGCTTTCTTT. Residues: CASSLGINTEAFF.

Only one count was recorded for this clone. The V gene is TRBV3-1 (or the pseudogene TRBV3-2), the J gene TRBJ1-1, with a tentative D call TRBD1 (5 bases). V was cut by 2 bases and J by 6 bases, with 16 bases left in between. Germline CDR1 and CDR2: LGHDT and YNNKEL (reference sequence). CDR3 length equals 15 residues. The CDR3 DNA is TGTGCCAGCAGCCAATGGGGCAGGGATTCTTCTGAAGCTTTCTTT. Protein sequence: CASSQWGRDSSEAFF.

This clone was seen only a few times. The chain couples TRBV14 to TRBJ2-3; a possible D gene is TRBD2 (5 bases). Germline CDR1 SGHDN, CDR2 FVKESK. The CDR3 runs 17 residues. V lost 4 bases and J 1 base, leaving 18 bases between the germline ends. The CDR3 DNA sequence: TGTGCCAGCAGCCCAGTTCGTTGGCGGGCTGGCACAGATACGCAGTATTTT. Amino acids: CASSPVRWRAGTDTQYF. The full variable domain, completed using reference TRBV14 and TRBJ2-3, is EAGVTQFPSHSVIEKGQTVTLRCDPISGHDNLYWYRRVMGKEIKFLLHFVKESKQDESGMPNNRFLAERTGGTYSTLKVQPAELEDSGVYFCASSPVRWRAGTDTQYFGPGTRLTVL.

The CDR3: CSVEYRGQVEAFF. As DNA, the CDR3 is TGCAGCGTTGAATACAGGGGGCAGGTTGAAGCTTTCTTT. The chain carries TRBV29-1 and TRBJ1-1; 9 bases agree with TRBD1. In germline, CDR1 is SQVTM, CDR2 ANQGSEA. Trimming removed 2 bases from V and 7 bases from J; junction bases left unmatched: 5. The CDR3 runs 13 residues.

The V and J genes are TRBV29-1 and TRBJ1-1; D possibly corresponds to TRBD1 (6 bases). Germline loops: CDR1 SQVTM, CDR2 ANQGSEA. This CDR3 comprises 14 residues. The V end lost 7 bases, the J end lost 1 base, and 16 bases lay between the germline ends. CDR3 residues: CSARRGGANTEAFF. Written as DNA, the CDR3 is TGCAGCGCCCGACGAGGGGGGGCGAACACTGAAGCTTTCTTT.

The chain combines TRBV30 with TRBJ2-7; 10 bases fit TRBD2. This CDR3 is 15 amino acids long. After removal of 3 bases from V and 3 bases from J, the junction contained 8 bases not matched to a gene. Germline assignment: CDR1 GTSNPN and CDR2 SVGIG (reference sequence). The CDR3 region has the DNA TGTGCCTGGAGAAAACCAGCGGGGGGGTACTACGAGCAGTACTTC. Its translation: CAWRKPAGGYYEQYF.

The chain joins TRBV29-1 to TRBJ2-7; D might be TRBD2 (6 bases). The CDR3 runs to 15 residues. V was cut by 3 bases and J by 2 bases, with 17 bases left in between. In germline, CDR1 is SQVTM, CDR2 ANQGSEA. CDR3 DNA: TGCAGCGTTGAGAGTGGGACCGGGAGCCCCTACGAGCAGTACTTC. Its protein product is CSVESGTGSPYEQYF.

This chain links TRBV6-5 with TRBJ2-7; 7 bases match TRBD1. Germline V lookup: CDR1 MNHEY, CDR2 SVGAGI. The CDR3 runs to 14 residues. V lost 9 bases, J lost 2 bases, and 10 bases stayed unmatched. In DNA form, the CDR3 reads TGTGCCAGATGCAGGGGGATTAAAACCTACGAGCAGTACTTC. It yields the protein CARCRGIKTYEQYF.

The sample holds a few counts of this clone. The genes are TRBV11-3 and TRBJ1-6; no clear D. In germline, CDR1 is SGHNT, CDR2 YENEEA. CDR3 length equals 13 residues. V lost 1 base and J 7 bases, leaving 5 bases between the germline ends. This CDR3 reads CASSLVGNSPLHF. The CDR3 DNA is TGTGCCAGCAGCTTAGTGGGCAATTCACCCCTCCACTTT.

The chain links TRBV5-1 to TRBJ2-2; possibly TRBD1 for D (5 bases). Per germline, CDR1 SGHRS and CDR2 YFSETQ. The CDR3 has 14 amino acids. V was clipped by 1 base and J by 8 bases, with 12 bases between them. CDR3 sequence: CASSLRQSIGELFF. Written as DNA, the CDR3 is TGCGCCAGCAGCTTGCGACAGTCTATAGGGGAGCTGTTTTTT.

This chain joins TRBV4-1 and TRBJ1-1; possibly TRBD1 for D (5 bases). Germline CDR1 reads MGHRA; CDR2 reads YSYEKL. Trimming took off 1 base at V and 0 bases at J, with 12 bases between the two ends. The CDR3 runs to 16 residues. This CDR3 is CASSQGVDRLNTEAFF. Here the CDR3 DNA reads TGCGCCAGCAGCCAAGGCGTTGACAGATTGAACACTGAAGCTTTCTTT.

The CDR3, as DNA: TGTGCCAGCGGTCCTAGGGGCTACAATGAGCAGTTCTTC. Its protein is CASGPRGYNEQFF. This chain joins TRBV7-2 and TRBJ2-1; D perhaps matches TRBD1 (5 bases). The CDR3 covers 13 residues. With 8 bases removed from V and 3 bases from J, the gap between germline ends came to 11 bases. Germline loops: CDR1 SGHTA, CDR2 FQGNSA.

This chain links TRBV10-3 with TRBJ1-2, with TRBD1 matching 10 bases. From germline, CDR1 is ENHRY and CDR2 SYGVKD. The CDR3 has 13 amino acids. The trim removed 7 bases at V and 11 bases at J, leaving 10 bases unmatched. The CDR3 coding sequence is TGTGCCATCACCCCGGGACAGGGGTTCAGGTACACCTTC. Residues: CAITPGQGFRYTF.

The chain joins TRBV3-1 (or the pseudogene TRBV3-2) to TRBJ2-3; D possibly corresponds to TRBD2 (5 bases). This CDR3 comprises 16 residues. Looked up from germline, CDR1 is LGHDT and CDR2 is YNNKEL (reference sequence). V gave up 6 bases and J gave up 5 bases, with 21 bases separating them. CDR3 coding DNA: TGTGCCAGCAGTCCCGCGGTTCTAGCCCGTCGAGATACGCAGTATTTT. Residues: CASSPAVLARRDTQYF.

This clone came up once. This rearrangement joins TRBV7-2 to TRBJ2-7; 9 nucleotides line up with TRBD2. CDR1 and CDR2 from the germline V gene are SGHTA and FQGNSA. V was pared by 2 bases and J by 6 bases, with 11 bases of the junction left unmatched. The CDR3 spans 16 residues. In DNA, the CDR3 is TGTGCCAGCAGCTTAAAAGCGGGGGGCCTCCCAGGCGAGCAGTACTTC. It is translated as CASSLKAGGLPGEQYF. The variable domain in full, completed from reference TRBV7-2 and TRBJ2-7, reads GAGVSQSPSNKVTEKGKDVELRCDPISGHTALYWYRQSLGQGLEFLIYFQGNSAPDKSGLPSDRFSAERTGGSVSTLTIQRTQQEDSAVYLCASSLKAGGLPGEQYFGPGTRLTVT.

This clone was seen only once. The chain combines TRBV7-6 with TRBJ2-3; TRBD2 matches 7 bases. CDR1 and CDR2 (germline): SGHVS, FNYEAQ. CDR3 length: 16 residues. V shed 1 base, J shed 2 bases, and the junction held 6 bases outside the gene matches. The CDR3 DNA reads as TGTGCCAGCAGCTTAGGGGTGGGAGGGGTCACAGATACGCAGTATTTT. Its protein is CASSLGVGGVTDTQYF.

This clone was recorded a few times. The CDR3 DNA sequence: TGTGCCAGCAGTTTATGGGCCGGGACAGGGATGGATCAGCCCCAGCATTTT. This codes for CASSLWAGTGMDQPQHF. The chain combines TRBV28 with TRBJ1-5; TRBD1 matches at 9 bases. Germline loops: CDR1 MDHEN, CDR2 SYDVKM. With 0 bases clipped from V and 5 bases from J, the junction kept 8 bases outside the gene matches. The CDR3 is 17 amino acids.

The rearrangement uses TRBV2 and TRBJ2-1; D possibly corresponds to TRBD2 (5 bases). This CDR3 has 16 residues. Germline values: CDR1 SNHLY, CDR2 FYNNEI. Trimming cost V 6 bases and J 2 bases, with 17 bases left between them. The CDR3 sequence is CASRAGSAVPYNEQFF. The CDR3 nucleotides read TGTGCCAGCAGGGCAGGATCAGCGGTCCCCTACAATGAGCAGTTCTTC. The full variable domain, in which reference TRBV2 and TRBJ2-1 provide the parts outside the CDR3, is EPEVTQTPSHQVTQMGQEVILRCVPISNHLYFYWYRQILGQKVEFLVSFYNNEISEKSEIFDDQFSVERPDGSNFTLKIRSTKLEDSAMYFCASRAGSAVPYNEQFFGPGTRLTVL.

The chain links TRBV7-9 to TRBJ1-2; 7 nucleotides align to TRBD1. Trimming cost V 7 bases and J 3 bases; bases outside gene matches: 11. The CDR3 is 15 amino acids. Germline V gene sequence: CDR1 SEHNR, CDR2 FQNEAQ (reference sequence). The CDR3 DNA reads TGTGCCAGCACCTCAGACAGGGTTGGAGACTATGGCTACACCTTC. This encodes CASTSDRVGDYGYTF.

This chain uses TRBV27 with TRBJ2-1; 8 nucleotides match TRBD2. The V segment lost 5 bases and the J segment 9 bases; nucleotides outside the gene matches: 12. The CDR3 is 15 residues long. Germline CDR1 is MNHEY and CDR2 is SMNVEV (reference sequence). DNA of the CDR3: TGTGCCAGCAGTAGGGCCAGGCGGGAGGCAGGTGAGCAGTTCTTC. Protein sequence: CASSRARREAGEQFF.

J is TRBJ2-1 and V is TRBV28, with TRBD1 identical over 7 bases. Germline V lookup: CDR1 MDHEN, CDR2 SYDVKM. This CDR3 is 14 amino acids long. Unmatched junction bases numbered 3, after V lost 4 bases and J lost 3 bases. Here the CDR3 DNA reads TGTGCCAGCAGTTCCAGGGGGTTCTACAATGAGCAGTTCTTC. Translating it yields CASSSRGFYNEQFF.

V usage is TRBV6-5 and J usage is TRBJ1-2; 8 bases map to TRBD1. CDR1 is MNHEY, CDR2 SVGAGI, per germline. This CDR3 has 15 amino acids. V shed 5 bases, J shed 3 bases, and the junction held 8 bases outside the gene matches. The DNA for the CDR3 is TGTGCCAGCAGTCCCGGGACAGGTGGCCACTATGGCTACACCTTC. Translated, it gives CASSPGTGGHYGYTF.

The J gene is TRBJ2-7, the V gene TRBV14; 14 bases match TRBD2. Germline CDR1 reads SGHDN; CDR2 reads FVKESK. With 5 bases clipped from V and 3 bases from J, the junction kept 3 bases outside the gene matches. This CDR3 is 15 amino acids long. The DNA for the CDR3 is TGTGCCAGCAGCGCGGGACTAGCGGGAGTCTACGAGCAGTACTTC. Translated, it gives CASSAGLAGVYEQYF. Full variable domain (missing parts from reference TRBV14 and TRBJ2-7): EAGVTQFPSHSVIEKGQTVTLRCDPISGHDNLYWYRRVMGKEIKFLLHFVKESKQDESGMPNNRFLAERTGGTYSTLKVQPAELEDSGVYFCASSAGLAGVYEQYFGPGTRLTVT.

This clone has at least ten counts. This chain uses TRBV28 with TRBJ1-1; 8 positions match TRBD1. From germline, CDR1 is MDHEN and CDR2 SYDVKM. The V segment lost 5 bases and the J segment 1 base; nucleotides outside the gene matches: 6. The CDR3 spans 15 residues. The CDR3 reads CASSAHGQGNTEAFF. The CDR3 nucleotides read TGTGCCAGCAGTGCCCACGGACAGGGGAACACTGAAGCTTTCTTT.

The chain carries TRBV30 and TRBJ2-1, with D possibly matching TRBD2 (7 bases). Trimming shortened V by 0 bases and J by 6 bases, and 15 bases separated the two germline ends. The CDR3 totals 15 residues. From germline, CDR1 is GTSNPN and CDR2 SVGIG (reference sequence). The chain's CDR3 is CAWSVRGGLGNEQFF. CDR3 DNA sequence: TGTGCCTGGAGTGTAAGGGGGGGACTGGGCAATGAGCAGTTCTTC. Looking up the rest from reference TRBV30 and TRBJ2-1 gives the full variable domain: SQTIHQWPATLVQPVGSPLSLECTVEGTSNPNLYWYRQAAGRGLQLLFYSVGIGQISSEVPQNLSASRPQDRQFILSSKKLLLSDSGFYLCAWSVRGGLGNEQFFGPGTRLTVL.

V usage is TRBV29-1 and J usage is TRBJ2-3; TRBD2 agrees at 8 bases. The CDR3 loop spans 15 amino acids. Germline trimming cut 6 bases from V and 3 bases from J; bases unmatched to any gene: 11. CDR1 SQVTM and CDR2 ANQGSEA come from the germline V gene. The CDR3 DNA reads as TGCAGCGTAAGTACTAGCGGAGCCTCAACAGATACGCAGTATTTT. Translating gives CSVSTSGASTDTQYF.

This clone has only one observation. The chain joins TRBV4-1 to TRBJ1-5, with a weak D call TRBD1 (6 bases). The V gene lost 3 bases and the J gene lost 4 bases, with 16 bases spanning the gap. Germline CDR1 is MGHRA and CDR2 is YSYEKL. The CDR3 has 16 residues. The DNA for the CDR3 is TGCGCCAGCAGCCAGATAGGGGGAAGGGCTAATCAGCCCCAGCATTTT. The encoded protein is CASSQIGGRANQPQHF.